The present T cell receptor (beta chain) was sequenced within a study of cytomegalovirus exposure and HLA in healthy donors. Findings and limits, study-wide: The classifier reportedly diagnosed cytomegalovirus status with high specificity and sensitivity. A reported reduction in N-insertions relative to the approximately 670-donor mean was seen in an Asian-associated ancestry cluster in a later analysis. Some V segments could not be told apart, so they were left out, TRBV6-2 and TRBV6-3 among them. Associated with HLA alleles at 0.05 false discovery rate in a later analysis were over 15,000 TCR beta sequences.

The CDR3 spans 15 residues. CDR1 and CDR2 from the germline V gene are KGHSH and LQKENI. V gave up 3 bases and J gave up 4 bases; unmatched junction bases: 5. The PCR made use of 60 Vbeta and 13 Jbeta primers. Data came from immunoSEQ multiplex PCR; TCRdb stores just in-frame clones and leaves some out. The table has about 180,000 clones, 80% seen once. Comments on this clone: The antigen remains unidentified.

The source material was PBMCs. The V and J genes are TRBV18 and TRBJ1-5; 8 nucleotides agree with TRBD1. The TCR comes from a woman between 50 and 59 years old in good health and CMV-seropositive. The CDR3 DNA reads as TGTGCCAGCTCACCGACAGGGGACCCGAATCAGCCCCAGCATTTT. Translated, it gives CASSPTGDPNQPQHF.